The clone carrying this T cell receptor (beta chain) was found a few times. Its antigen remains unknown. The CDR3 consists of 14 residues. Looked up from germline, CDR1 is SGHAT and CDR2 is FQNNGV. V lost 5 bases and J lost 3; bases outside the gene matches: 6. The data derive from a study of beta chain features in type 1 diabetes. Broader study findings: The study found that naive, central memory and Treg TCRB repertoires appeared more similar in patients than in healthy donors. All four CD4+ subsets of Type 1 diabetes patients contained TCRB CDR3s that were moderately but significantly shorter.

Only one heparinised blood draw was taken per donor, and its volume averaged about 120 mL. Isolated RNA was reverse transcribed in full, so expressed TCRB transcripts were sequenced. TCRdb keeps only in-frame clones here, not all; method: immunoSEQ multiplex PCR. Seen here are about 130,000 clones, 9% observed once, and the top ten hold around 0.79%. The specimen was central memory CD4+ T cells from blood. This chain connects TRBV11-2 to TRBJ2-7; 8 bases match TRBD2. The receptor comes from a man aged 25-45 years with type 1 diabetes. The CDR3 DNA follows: TGTGCCAGCAGCCGGGGGGGCAGGGGCTACGAGCAGTACTTC. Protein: CASSRGGRGYEQYF.